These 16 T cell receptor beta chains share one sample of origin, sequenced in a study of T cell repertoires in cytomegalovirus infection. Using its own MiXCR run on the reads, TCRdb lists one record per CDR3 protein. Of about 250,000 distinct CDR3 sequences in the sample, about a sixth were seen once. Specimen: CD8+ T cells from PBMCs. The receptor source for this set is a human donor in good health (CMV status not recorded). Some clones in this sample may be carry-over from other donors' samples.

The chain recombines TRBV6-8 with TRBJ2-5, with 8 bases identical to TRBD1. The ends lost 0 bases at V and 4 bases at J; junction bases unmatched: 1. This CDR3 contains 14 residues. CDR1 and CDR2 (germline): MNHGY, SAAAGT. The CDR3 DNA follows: TGTGCCAGCAGTTACTCCGACAGGGGAGAGACCCAGTACTTC. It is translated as CASSYSDRGETQYF.

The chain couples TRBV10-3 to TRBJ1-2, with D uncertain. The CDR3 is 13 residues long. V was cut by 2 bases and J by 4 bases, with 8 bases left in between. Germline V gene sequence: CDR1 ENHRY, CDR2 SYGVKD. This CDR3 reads CAISEGVSYGYTF. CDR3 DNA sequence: TGTGCCATCAGTGAGGGGGTCAGCTATGGCTACACCTTC.

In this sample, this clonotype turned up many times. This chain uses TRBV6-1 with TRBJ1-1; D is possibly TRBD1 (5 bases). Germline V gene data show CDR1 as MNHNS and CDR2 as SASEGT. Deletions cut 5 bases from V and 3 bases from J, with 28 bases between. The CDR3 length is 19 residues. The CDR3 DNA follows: TGTGCCAGCAGTCTTGCTCTAGGACGGACACCCTATAGGGACACTGAAGCTTTCTTT. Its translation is CASSLALGRTPYRDTEAFF.

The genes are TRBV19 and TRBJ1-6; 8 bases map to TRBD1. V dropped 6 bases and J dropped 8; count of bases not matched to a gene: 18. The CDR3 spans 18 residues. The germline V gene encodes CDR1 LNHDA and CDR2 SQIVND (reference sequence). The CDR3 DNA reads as TGTGCCAGTAGCCCCAGGACAGGGCTTGGTTCATTTCATTCACCCCTCCACTTT. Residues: CASSPRTGLGSFHSPLHF.

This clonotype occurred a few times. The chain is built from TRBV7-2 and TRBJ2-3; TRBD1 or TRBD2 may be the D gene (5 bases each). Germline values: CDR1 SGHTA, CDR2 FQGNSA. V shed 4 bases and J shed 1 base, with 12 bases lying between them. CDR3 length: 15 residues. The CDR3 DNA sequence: TGTGCCAGCAGCTCTGGGGGATTTGGCACAGATACGCAGTATTTT. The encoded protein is CASSSGGFGTDTQYF.

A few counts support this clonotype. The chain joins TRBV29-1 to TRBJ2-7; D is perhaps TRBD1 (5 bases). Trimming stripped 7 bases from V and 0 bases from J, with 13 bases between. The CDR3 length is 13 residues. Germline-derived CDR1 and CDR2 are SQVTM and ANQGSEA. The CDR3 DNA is TGCAGCGCCCTACAGGATAGCTCCTACGAGCAGTACTTC. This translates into CSALQDSSYEQYF.

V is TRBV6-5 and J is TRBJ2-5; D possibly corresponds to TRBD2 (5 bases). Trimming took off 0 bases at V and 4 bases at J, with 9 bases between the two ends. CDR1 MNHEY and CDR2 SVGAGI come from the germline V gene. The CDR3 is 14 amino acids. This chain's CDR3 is CASSYSSSGETQYF. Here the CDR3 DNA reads TGTGCCAGCAGTTACTCCAGCAGCGGAGAGACCCAGTACTTC.

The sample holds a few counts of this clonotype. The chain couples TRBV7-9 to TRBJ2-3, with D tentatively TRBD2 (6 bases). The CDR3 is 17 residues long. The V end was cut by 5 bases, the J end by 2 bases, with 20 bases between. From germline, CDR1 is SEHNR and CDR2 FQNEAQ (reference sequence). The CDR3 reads CASSENVGTENTDTQYF. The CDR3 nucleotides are TGTGCCAGCAGCGAGAACGTGGGGACTGAGAACACAGATACGCAGTATTTT.

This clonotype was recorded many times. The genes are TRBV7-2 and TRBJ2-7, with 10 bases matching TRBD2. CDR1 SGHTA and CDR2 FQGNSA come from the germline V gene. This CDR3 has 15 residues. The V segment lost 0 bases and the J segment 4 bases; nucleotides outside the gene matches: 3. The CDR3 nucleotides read TGTGCCAGCAGCTTAGCTAGCGGGGGGTCGTACGAGCAGTACTTC. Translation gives CASSLASGGSYEQYF.

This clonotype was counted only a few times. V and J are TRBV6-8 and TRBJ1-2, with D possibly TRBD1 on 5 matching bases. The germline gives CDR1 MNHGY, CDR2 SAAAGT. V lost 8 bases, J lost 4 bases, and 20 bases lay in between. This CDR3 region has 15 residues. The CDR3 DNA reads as TGTGCCAGCGTAGCCGTCCAGGGATTAGGCTATGGCTACACCTTC. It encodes CASVAVQGLGYGYTF.

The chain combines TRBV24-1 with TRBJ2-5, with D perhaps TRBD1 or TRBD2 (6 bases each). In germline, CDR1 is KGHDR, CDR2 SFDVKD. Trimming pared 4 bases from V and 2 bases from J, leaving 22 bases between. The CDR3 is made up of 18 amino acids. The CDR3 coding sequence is TGTGCCACCAGTGAAGACGACAAGGAGGGGGGATTACAAGAGACCCAGTACTTC. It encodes CATSEDDKEGGLQETQYF.

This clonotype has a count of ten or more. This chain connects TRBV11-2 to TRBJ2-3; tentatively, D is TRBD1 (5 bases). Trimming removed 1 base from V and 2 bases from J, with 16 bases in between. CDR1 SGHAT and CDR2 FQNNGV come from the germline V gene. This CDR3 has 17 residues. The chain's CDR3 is CASSLGPTETATDTQYF. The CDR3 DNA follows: TGTGCCAGCAGCTTAGGCCCGACAGAGACAGCCACAGATACGCAGTATTTT.

The CDR3 DNA reads TGTGCCAGCAGCCTCAGGGGGTGGGACACTGAAGCTTTCTTT. It encodes CASSLRGWDTEAFF. The chain uses TRBV28 and TRBJ1-1; 7 bases line up with TRBD1. J lost 3 bases, V lost 6 bases, and 7 bases had no gene match. The CDR3 is made up of 14 amino acids. Germline V lookup: CDR1 MDHEN, CDR2 SYDVKM.

CDR3 nucleotides: TGCGCCAGCAGCTTAAGCGCGATCGGGCGCACAGATACGCAGTATTTT. The encoded protein is CASSLSAIGRTDTQYF. The V gene is TRBV5-1, the J gene TRBJ2-3; D uncertain. The V end lost 2 bases, the J end lost 1 base, and 14 bases lay between the germline ends. CDR1 SGHRS and CDR2 YFSETQ come from the germline V gene. CDR3 length: 16 amino acids. The variable domain in full, completed from reference TRBV5-1 and TRBJ2-3, reads KAGVTQTPRYLIKTRGQQVTLSCSPISGHRSVSWYQQTPGQGLQFLFEYFSETQRNKGNFPGRFSGRQFSNSRSEMNVSTLELGDSALYLCASSLSAIGRTDTQYFGPGTRLTVL.

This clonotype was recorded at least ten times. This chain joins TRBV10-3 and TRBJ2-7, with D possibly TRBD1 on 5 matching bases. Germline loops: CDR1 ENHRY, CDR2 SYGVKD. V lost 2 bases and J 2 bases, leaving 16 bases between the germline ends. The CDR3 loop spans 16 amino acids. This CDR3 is CAISEPRVYGTYEQYF. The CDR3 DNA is TGTGCCATCAGTGAGCCCAGGGTATATGGGACCTACGAGCAGTACTTC.

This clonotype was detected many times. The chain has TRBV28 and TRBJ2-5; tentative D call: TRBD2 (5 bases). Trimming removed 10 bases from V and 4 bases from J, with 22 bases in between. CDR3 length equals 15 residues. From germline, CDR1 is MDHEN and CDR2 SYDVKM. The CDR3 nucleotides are TGTGCCACCAAACTCGTGGAGGTTGTGGGAGAGACCCAGTACTTC. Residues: CATKLVEVVGETQYF.